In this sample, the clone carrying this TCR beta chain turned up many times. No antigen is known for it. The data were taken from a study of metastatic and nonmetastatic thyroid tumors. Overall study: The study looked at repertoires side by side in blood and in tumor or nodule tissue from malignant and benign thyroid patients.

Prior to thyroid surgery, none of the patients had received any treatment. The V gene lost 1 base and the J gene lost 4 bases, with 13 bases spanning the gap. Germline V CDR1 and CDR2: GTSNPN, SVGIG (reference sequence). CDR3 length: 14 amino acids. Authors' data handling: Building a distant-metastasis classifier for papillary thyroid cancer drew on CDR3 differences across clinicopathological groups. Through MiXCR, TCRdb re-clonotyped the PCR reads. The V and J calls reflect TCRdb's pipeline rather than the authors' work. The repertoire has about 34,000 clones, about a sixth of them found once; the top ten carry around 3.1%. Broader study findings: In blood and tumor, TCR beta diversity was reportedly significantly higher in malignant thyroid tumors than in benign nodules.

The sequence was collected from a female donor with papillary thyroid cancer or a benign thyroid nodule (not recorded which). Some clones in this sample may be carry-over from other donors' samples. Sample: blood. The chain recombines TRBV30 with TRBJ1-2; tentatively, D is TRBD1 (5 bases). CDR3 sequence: CAWSAGTAAYGYTF. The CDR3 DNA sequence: TGTGCCTGGAGTGCCGGGACTGCGGCCTATGGCTACACCTTC.